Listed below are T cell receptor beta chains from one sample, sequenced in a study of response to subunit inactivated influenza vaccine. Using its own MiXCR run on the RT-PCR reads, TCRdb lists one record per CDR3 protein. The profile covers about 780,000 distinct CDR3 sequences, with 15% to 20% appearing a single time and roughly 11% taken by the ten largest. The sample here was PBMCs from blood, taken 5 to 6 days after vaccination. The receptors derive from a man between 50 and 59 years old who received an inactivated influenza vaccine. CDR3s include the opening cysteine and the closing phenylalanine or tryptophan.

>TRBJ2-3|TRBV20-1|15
CSARDRRERADTQYF
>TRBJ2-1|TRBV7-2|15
CASSPSGGGDNEQFF
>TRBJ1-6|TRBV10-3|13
CAISEGERSPLHF
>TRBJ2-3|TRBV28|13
CASRMGNTDTQYF
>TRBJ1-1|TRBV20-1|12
CSAPRRNTEAFF
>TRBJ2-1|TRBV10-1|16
CASSESKGGTYNEQFF
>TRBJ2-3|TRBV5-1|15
CASSLDPGLPDTQYF
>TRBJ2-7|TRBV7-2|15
CASSLATSVSYEQYF
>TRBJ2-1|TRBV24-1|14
CATSGTGRNNEQFF
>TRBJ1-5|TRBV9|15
CASSVHPGPDQPQHF
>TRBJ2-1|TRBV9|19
CASSVGGTSGGVRYNEQFF
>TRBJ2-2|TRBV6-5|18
CASSYSSTSGGNTGELFF
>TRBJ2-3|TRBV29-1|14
CSVVMGARGDTQYF
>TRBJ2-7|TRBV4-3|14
CASSQEGGPSEQYF
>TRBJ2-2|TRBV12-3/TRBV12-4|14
CASRTGTSTGELFF
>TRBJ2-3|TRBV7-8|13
CASSLQTTDTQYF
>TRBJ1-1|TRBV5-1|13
CASSTGSFAEAFF
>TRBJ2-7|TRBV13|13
CASSSQGIYEQYF
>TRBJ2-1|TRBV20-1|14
CSASGTSDYNEQFF
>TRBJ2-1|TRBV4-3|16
CASSQDIQREHNEQFF
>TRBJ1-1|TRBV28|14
CASSPWTGGTEAFF
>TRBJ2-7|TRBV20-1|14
CSALPDRGLNEQYF